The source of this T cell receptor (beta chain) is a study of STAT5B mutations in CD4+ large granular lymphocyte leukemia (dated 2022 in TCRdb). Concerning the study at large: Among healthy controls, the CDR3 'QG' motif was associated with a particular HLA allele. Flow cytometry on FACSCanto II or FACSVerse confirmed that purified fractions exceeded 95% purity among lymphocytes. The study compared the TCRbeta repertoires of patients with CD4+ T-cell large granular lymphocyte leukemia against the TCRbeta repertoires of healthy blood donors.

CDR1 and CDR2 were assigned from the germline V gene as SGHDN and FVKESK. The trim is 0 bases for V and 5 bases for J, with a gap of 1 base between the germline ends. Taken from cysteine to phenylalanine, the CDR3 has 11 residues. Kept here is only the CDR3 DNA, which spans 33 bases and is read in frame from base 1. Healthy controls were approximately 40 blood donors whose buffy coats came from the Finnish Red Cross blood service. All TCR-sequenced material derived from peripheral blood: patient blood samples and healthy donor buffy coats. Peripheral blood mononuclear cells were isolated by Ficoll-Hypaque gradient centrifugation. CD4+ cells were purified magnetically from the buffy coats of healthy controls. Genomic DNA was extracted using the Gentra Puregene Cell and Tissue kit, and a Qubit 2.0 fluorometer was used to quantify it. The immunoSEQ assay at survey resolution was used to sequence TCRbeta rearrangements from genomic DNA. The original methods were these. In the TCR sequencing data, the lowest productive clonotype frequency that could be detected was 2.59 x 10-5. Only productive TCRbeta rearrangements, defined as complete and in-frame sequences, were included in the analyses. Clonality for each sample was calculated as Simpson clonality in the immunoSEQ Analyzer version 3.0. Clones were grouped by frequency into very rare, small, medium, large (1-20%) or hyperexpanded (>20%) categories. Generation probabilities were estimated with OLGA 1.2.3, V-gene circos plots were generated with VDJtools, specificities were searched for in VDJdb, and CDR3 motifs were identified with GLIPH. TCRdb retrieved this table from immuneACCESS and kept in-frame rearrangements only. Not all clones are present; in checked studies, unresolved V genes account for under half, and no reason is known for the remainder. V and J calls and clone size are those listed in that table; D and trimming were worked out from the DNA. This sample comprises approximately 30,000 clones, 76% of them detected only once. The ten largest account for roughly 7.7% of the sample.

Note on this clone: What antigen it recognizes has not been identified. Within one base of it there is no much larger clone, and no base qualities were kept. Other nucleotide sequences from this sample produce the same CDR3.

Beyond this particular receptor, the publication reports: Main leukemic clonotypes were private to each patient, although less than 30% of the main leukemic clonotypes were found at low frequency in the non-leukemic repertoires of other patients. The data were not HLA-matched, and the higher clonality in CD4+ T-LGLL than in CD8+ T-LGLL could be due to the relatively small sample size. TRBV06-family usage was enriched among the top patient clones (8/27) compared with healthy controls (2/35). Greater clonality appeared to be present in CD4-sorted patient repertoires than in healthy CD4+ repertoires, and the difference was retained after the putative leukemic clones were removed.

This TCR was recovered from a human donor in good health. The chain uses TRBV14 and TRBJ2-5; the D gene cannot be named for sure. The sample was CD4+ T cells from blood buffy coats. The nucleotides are TGTGCCAGCAGCCAAGAGGAGACCCAGTACTTC. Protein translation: CASSQEETQYF.